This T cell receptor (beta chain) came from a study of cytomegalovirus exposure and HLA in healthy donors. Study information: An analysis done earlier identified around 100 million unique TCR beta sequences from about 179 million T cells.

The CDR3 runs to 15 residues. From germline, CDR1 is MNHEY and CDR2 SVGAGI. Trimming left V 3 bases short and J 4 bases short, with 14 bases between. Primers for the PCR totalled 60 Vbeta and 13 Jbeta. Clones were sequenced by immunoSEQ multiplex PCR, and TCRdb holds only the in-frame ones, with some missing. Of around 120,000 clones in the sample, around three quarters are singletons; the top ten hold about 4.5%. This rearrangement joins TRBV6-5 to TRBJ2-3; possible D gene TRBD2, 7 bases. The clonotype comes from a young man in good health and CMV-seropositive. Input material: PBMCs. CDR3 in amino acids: CASSYGGSGADTQYF. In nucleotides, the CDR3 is TGTGCCAGCAGTTATGGGGGCAGCGGGGCAGATACGCAGTATTTT.